The T cell receptor (beta chain) under discussion was sequenced for a study of beta chain features in type 1 diabetes (dated by TCRdb to 2017 to 2018). Some background on the complete study: No differences in mean age, gender distribution, total cell number or subset yield were found between patients and healthy donors. A total of around 110,000,000 sorted cells were examined across all samples, and a strong correlation was observed between cell number per subset and RNA yield. The study compared the TCRB repertoires of sorted circulating CD4+ T cell subsets in recently diagnosed type 1 diabetes patients with those in matched healthy donors. Naive and central memory subsets were obtained from all 30 or so donors, but regulatory and stem cell-like memory subsets were isolated from only 8 patients and about eight healthy donors. General study outcomes and caveats: Because cDNA rather than genomic DNA was sequenced, highly expressing activated cells could have been over-represented, although no difference in activation and CD3 levels was found between groups. Naive, central memory and regulatory TCRB repertoires appeared to be more alike among patients than among healthy donors. Because the HLA sub-analyses included only small numbers of individuals, any influence of HLA type on TCRB rearrangement was left unresolved. Fewer insertions and more nucleotide deletions at VDJ recombination sites were observed in patients with type 1 diabetes, implying thymic rearrangement abnormalities. A moderate but significant shortening of TCRB CDR3 length was observed in type 1 diabetes patients in all four CD4+ subsets. Shorter templates might have been favored by PCR, but patient and control samples were amplified and corrected together, so both groups would have been affected equally by any skew.

On this clone itself: The specificity of this receptor is unknown. No much larger clone is present one base from it, and per-base qualities are unavailable.

As encoded in the germline V gene, CDR1 is MGHRA while CDR2 is YSYEKL. Including cysteine and phenylalanine, the CDR3 has 16 amino acids. Just the 48-base CDR3 DNA is kept, in frame starting at base 1. V and J lose 1 base and 10 bases, and a span of 20 bases separates them. All of the isolated RNA was reverse transcribed with the High Capacity cDNA Reverse Transcription Kit, so expressed TCRB transcripts were sequenced. Deep immunoSEQ sequencing was applied to naive, central memory and regulatory T cell samples, giving an average of about 3.8 million total reads per sample. Sorted cells were lysed in RLT buffer and RNA was extracted with DNase-treated RNeasy Micro or Mini kits, depending on cell number. To prevent cross-contamination, every cell subset was processed on its own, while patient and healthy donor samples were processed together. TCRB sequences were amplified from cDNA with the immunoSEQ multiplex PCR, producing 87-bp fragments spanning the CDR3 region. Sequencing of the amplicons was done on the Illumina HiSeq platform. The original pipeline was this. PCR bias was computationally corrected using synthetic template baselines, reads within Hamming distance 2 were collapsed, and singletons that could not be merged were discarded. By aligning reads against IMGT, V, D and J genes, CDR3 length, and insertions or deletions at six rearrangement sites were assigned. Within each subset, clonotype counts were normalized to the number of sorted cells before true diversity and Gini coefficients were calculated with the tcR R package. Repertoire sharing was quantified using the overlap coefficient calculated on TCRB nucleotide sequences. Out-of-frame TCRB sequences from naive cells were analyzed as a proxy for the pre-selection repertoire. Drawn from immuneACCESS, this table holds only the in-frame rearrangements with V and J called that TCRdb kept. Clones are partly lost; checked studies trace under half to an unresolved V gene and leave the rest unexplained. Clone size and the V and J calls come from that table; the DNA yielded D and trimming. This sample is represented by fewer than 250,000 clones; 9.6% of them were singletons. In total, the top ten clones hold approximately 0.03% of the sample.

A single peripheral blood draw of approximately 120 mL on average was collected from each donor into heparinised tubes. Naive, central memory, regulatory and stem cell-like memory CD4+ T cells were sorted on a BD FACSAria II using a panel including CD45RO, CCR7, CD25, CD127, CD95 and CD27. Every sorted population had a purity above 95%. PBMCs were separated immediately by Lymphoprep density gradient centrifugation and were stained directly, without being cultured. So that batch effects would be minimized, each experiment stained and sorted samples in pairs, pairing one healthy donor with one patient.

The specimen was naive CD4+ T cells from blood. In the paper's terms, the cell subset or site label means: true naive CD4+ T cells. This clonotype originated in a woman in her late teens or twenties in good health. The chain employs TRBV4-1 and TRBJ1-3; the D segment cannot be called with confidence. The bases are TGCGCCAGCAGCCAAGTTGGGCAGTCTCGAGGGATAACCATATATTTT. This encodes CASSQVGQSRGITIYF.